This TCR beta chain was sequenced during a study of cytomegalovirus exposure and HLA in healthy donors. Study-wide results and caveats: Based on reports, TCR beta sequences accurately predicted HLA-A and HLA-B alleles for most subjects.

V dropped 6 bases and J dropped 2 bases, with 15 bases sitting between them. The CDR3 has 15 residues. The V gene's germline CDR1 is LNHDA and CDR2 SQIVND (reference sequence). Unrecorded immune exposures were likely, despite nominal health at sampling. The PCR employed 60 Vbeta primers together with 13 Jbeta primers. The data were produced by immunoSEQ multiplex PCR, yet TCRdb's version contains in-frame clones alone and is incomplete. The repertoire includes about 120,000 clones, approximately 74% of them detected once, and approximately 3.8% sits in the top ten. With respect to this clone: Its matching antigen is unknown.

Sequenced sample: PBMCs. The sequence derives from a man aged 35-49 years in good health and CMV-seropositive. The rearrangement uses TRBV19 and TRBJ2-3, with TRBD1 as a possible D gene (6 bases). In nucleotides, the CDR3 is TGTGCCAGTAGCACAACAGGGACAAACACAGATACGCAGTATTTT. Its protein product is CASSTTGTNTDTQYF.